The present T cell receptor (beta chain) was sequenced within a study of shared clonotypes between healthy human individuals. Study-level results: Clonotypes which were not shared had lower generation probabilities than clonotypes that all four donors shared.

This clone has at least ten counts. Its antigen is currently unknown. The sample contains more than one DNA sequence encoding this CDR3. CDR3 length: 14 residues. Germline assignment: CDR1 SGHNT and CDR2 YENEEA. The trim removed 1 base at V and 4 bases at J, leaving 1 base unmatched. TCRdb keeps only in-frame clones here, not all; method: immunoSEQ multiplex PCR. The sample lists some 680,000 clones, approximately 73% occurring once. Material: memory CD4+ T cells sorted from blood. Subset indicated: CD45RA-negative fraction. The TCR was taken from a woman in her 30s in good health. The V gene is TRBV11-3, the J gene TRBJ2-1, with 7 bases matching TRBD2. CDR3 DNA: TGTGCCAGCAGCTTAGCCGGGGGGTACAATGAGCAGTTCTTC. It codes for CASSLAGGYNEQFF.